What follows describes a single T cell receptor beta chain. Its antigen is not known. In the original workflow: The distant-metastasis classifier for papillary thyroid cancer was built from CDR3 differences across clinicopathological groups. MiXCR was used by TCRdb to re-call the PCR reads. These V and J calls are TCRdb output, not the study's own analysis. The sample holds around 45,000 clones, 15% to 20% seen once. This entry comes from a study of metastatic and nonmetastatic thyroid tumors. Overall study context: Thyroid patients, malignant and benign, had repertoires compared across blood and tumor or nodule tissue. Study-wide findings and caveats: Benign nodules were reported to have significantly lower TCR beta diversity than malignant thyroid tumors, in blood and tumor.

All patients reached thyroid surgery having received no treatment beforehand. The source material was blood. The sequence derives from a female donor with papillary thyroid cancer or a benign thyroid nodule (not recorded which). Some clones in this sample may be carry-over from other donors' samples.

The CDR3 DNA sequence: TGTGCCAGCAAGTTTGGGAGTCAGCCCCAGCATTTT. This gives the protein CASKFGSQPQHF. J is TRBJ1-5 and V is TRBV12-3 or TRBV12-4; no reliable D call. V lost 7 bases, J lost 6 bases, and 10 bases lay in between. This CDR3 has 12 amino acids.